These 10 T cell receptor beta chains came from one sample sequenced in a study of Ad26.COV2.S vaccination and SARS-CoV-2 variants. The protocol was immunoSEQ multiplex PCR, while the TCRdb copy is restricted to in-frame clones and leaves out a portion. This table holds 440,000 or so clones, less than 95% found once. Stated treatment: around 19 received Ad26.COV2.S at low or high dose, single or two shots; 5 received placebo; per-sample allocation not given. The study sampled participants on day 63 after the first vaccine or placebo injection. The sequenced sample was peripheral blood, obtained in a trial of Ad26.COV2.S vaccine versus placebo. Receptors were obtained from a person between 18 and 60 years old who received the Ad26.COV2.S COVID-19 vaccine or a placebo.

The V and J genes are TRBV7-8 and TRBJ2-7; TRBD1 matches 7 bases. The CDR3 has 13 amino acids. Germline values: CDR1 SGHVS, CDR2 FQNEAQ. V lost 5 bases to trimming and J lost 4 bases; unmatched junction nucleotides: 5. CDR3 amino acids: CASSHDRAYEQYF. CDR3 coding DNA: TGTGCCAGCAGCCACGACAGGGCATACGAGCAGTACTTC.

Here the CDR3 reads CAVEGTGYNEQFF. The CDR3 nucleotides are TGTGCAGTGGAGGGAACAGGCTACAATGAGCAGTTCTTC. The chain has TRBV30 and TRBJ2-1, with D possibly being TRBD2 (6 bases). Germline V CDR1 and CDR2: GTSNPN, SVGIG (reference sequence). This CDR3 is built from 13 residues.

This clone was seen a single time. V usage is TRBV5-1 and J usage is TRBJ2-7; D might be TRBD2 (6 bases). V lost 5 bases and J 8 bases, leaving 20 bases between the germline ends. The CDR3 runs to 14 residues. Germline CDR1 and CDR2: SGHRS and YFSETQ. The DNA of the CDR3 is TGCGCCAGCAGTTCTCTCTCGGGAGTAAGAAAGCAGTACTTC. It is translated as CASSSLSGVRKQYF.

This sequence joins TRBV9 and TRBJ1-2; 8 bases are a match to TRBD1. The CDR3 sequence is 16 residues long. The V gene's germline CDR1 is SGDLS and CDR2 YYNGEE. The V segment lost 3 bases and the J segment 8 bases; nucleotides outside the gene matches: 15. The CDR3 coding sequence is TGTGCCAGCAGCGACACCTCCCAGACAGGGGCTTACGGCTACACCTTC. This codes for CASSDTSQTGAYGYTF.

The rearrangement links TRBV14 to TRBJ2-2, with TRBD1 identical over 9 bases. Germline-derived CDR1 and CDR2 are SGHDN and FVKESK. After removal of 0 bases from V and 5 bases from J, the junction contained 10 bases not matched to a gene. The CDR3 sequence is 18 residues long. CDR3 sequence: CASSQDVGQGVWTGELFF. In DNA form, the CDR3 reads TGTGCCAGCAGCCAAGATGTGGGACAGGGTGTTTGGACCGGGGAGCTGTTTTTT.

The rearrangement joins TRBV7-3 to TRBJ2-2; D might be TRBD1 (6 bases). Trimming took 4 bases from V and 1 from J, leaving 7 bases between them. The CDR3 totals 14 residues. The V gene's germline CDR1 is SGHTA and CDR2 FQGTGA. The chain's CDR3 is CASSWGRNTGELFF. The CDR3 nucleotides read TGTGCCAGCAGCTGGGGGCGGAACACCGGGGAGCTGTTTTTT.

The CDR3 here is CASSLTPGAYNSPLHF. DNA for the CDR3: TGTGCCAGCAGCTTAACCCCCGGTGCCTATAATTCACCCCTCCACTTT. The J gene is TRBJ1-6, the V gene TRBV11-2; D is unresolved. This CDR3 comprises 16 residues. Germline-derived CDR1 and CDR2 are SGHAT and FQNNGV. Trimming removed 2 bases from V and 2 bases from J, with 10 bases in between. The whole variable domain, remainder taken from reference TRBV11-2 and TRBJ1-6, is EAGVAQSPRYKIIEKRQSVAFWCNPISGHATLYWYQQILGQGPKLLIQFQNNGVVDDSQLPKDRFSAERLKGVDSTLKIQPAKLEDSAVYLCASSLTPGAYNSPLHFGNGTRLTVT.

The chain uses TRBV9 and TRBJ2-3; tentative D call: TRBD1 (6 bases). The ends were cut back, 4 bases at V and 4 bases at J, with 13 bases in the middle. CDR1 is SGDLS, CDR2 YYNGEE, per germline. The CDR3 has 14 amino acids. This chain's CDR3 is CASSTRQEADTQYF. CDR3 in DNA: TGTGCCAGCAGCACCCGACAGGAGGCAGATACGCAGTATTTT.

V and J are TRBV12-5 and TRBJ2-3; unclear D gene. The length of the CDR3 is 16 residues. Germline CDR1 is LGHNT and CDR2 is FRNRAP. V was clipped by 5 bases and J by 5 bases, with 20 bases between them. The CDR3 DNA sequence: TGTGCTAGTGGTCCCACCCTTGGGGATGGAAAAGATACGCAGTATTTT. Translating gives CASGPTLGDGKDTQYF.

The J gene is TRBJ2-1, the V gene TRBV6-2 or TRBV6-3, with TRBD2 matching 11 bases. Germline assignment: CDR1 MNHEY and CDR2 SVGEGT. The CDR3 length is 16 residues. V gave up 4 bases and J gave up 3 bases; unmatched junction bases: 5. In DNA, the CDR3 is TGTGCCAGCAGTTTCCTTCTAGCGGGAGGCTACAATGAGCAGTTCTTC. Translation: CASSFLLAGGYNEQFF.